These 21 T cell receptor beta chains were sequenced from one sample in a study of CD8+ T cells in alopecia areata. Once RNA had been extracted, it was reverse transcribed into cDNA to act as the sequencing template. The table came from immunoSEQ multiplex PCR; TCRdb's copy has only in-frame clones and leaves some out. The table lists 150,000 to 190,000 clones, about 50% of them singletons. The source was CD8+ T cells sorted from blood, collected at week 0. Receptors were obtained from a human donor with alopecia areata.

This chain connects TRBV30 to TRBJ1-1; no clear D gene. V was clipped by 6 bases and J by 5 bases, with 13 bases between them. Looked up from germline, CDR1 is GTSNPN and CDR2 is SVGIG (reference sequence). The CDR3 length is 12 residues. The CDR3, as DNA: TGTGCCTGCAGCGAGGAAGGTACTGAAGCTTTCTTT. It specifies CACSEEGTEAFF.

V gene TRBV29-1 combines with J gene TRBJ1-2, with 7 positions matching TRBD1. The CDR3 contains 16 residues. Germline CDR1 and CDR2: SQVTM and ANQGSEA. V lost 0 bases and J lost 2; bases outside the gene matches: 9. CDR3 sequence reads: CSVEDATGVGNYGYTF. CDR3 bases: TGCAGCGTTGAAGATGCTACAGGGGTGGGGAACTATGGCTACACCTTC.

The J gene is TRBJ2-1, the V gene TRBV6-6, with D possibly being TRBD2 (5 bases). The CDR3 totals 14 residues. Trimming took 4 bases from V and 5 from J, leaving 12 bases between them. The germline V gene encodes CDR1 MNHNY and CDR2 SVGAGI (reference sequence). The DNA for the CDR3 is TGTGCCAGCAGTTCACGGGGATCAGACAATGAGCAGTTCTTC. Its protein is CASSSRGSDNEQFF.

The chain recombines TRBV4-3 with TRBJ2-7, with D uncertain. The germline V gene encodes CDR1 LGHNA and CDR2 YSLEER. The CDR3 spans 16 residues. The V gene lost 0 bases and the J gene lost 4 bases, with 16 bases spanning the gap. CDR3 protein: CASSQDLQSKTYEQYF. The CDR3 DNA reads as TGCGCCAGCAGCCAAGATCTACAGAGCAAAACTTACGAGCAGTACTTC.

This clone was seen just once. The chain joins TRBV6-5 to TRBJ1-2, with D hard to call. Trimming shortened V by 5 bases and J by 3 bases, and 7 bases separated the two germline ends. Germline CDR1 and CDR2: MNHEY and SVGAGI. The CDR3 is 12 residues long. The CDR3 protein is CASSPGYYGYTF. The DNA for the CDR3 is TGTGCCAGCAGTCCGGGGTACTATGGCTACACCTTC.

V usage is TRBV29-1 and J usage is TRBJ2-1; 7 positions match TRBD1. V shed 3 bases and J 1 base; nucleotides not matched to a gene: 6. This CDR3 contains 15 residues. The germline gives CDR1 SQVTM, CDR2 ANQGSEA. The CDR3 is CSVDPRQGSYNEQFF. The CDR3 bases are TGCAGCGTTGACCCCCGACAGGGTTCCTACAATGAGCAGTTCTTC.

The chain employs TRBV27 and TRBJ1-6, with D perhaps matching TRBD1 (5 bases). The germline CDR1 and CDR2 sequences are MNHEY and SMNVEV (reference sequence). The CDR3 runs 14 residues. V lost 2 bases and J lost 7, with 9 bases in between. In DNA, the CDR3 is TGTGCCAGCAGTTTAGTGGGGGGGAATTCACCCCTCCACTTT. Translation: CASSLVGGNSPLHF.

This clone was seen a handful of times. V gene TRBV2 combines with J gene TRBJ2-7; D possibly corresponds to TRBD1 (6 bases). The CDR3 consists of 15 residues. Trimming shortened V by 3 bases and J by 1 base, and 13 bases separated the two germline ends. The germline V gene has CDR1 SNHLY and CDR2 FYNNEI. Here the CDR3 reads CASSEGTSFSYEQYF. Here the CDR3 DNA reads TGTGCCAGCAGTGAGGGGACAAGTTTTTCCTACGAGCAGTACTTC.

The chain links TRBV29-1 to TRBJ2-3, with 10 bases lining up with TRBD2. V gave up 5 bases and J gave up 0 bases; unmatched junction bases: 5. Germline V gene lookup returns CDR1 SQVTM and CDR2 ANQGSEA. The CDR3 is made up of 15 amino acids. The CDR3 nucleotides read TGCAGCGTTAGCGGGGGGGCGGATAGCACAGATACGCAGTATTTT. Protein sequence: CSVSGGADSTDTQYF.

The count of this clone is one. This rearrangement joins TRBV5-1 to TRBJ2-1; D ambiguous. V lost 2 bases and J lost 1, with 10 bases in between. The CDR3 contains 15 residues. In germline, CDR1 is SGHRS, CDR2 YFSETQ. CDR3 in DNA: TGCGCCAGCAGCTTCGATCTGTCTTCCTACAATGAGCAGTTCTTC. This translates into CASSFDLSSYNEQFF. Based on the CDR3 plus reference TRBV5-1 and TRBJ2-1, the full variable domain is KAGVTQTPRYLIKTRGQQVTLSCSPISGHRSVSWYQQTPGQGLQFLFEYFSETQRNKGNFPGRFSGRQFSNSRSEMNVSTLELGDSALYLCASSFDLSSYNEQFFGPGTRLTVL.

This clone has just a few counts. This chain connects TRBV30 to TRBJ2-1; either TRBD1 or TRBD2 may supply D (6 bases each). V was shortened by 1 base and J by 14 bases, with 12 bases between the two germline ends. From germline, CDR1 is GTSNPN and CDR2 SVGIG (reference sequence). The CDR3 extends over 11 amino acids. The CDR3 spells CAWSEGGGKFF. Here the CDR3 DNA reads TGTGCCTGGAGTGAAGGAGGGGGAAAGTTCTTC.

This clone was observed a handful of times. The V and J genes are TRBV2 and TRBJ2-4; no firm D call. The CDR3 runs 14 residues. Per the germline V gene, CDR1 is SNHLY and CDR2 is FYNNEI. V lost 5 bases, J lost 0 bases, and 8 bases lay in between. The CDR3 spells CASSSALAKNIQYF. The CDR3 coding sequence is TGTGCCAGCAGTAGCGCATTAGCCAAAAACATTCAGTACTTC. The full variable domain, completed using reference TRBV2 and TRBJ2-4, is EPEVTQTPSHQVTQMGQEVILRCVPISNHLYFYWYRQILGQKVEFLVSFYNNEISEKSEIFDDQFSVERPDGSNFTLKIRSTKLEDSAMYFCASSSALAKNIQYFGAGTRLSVL.

The gene calls are TRBV10-3 and TRBJ2-3; D remains ambiguous. The germline V and J ends were trimmed by 2 bases and 5 bases, with 14 bases remaining between them. CDR3 length equals 15 residues. The germline gives CDR1 ENHRY, CDR2 SYGVKD. DNA of the CDR3: TGTGCCATCAGTGAGGACCAATCCGAACTAGATACGCAGTATTTT. It yields the protein CAISEDQSELDTQYF.

CDR3 protein: CASTSTARVGAFF. CDR3 in DNA: TGTGCCAGCACCTCGACGGCCAGGGTTGGAGCTTTCTTT. The rearrangement joins TRBV6-1 to TRBJ1-1; possibly TRBD1 for D (5 bases). The germline CDR1 and CDR2 sequences are MNHNS and SASEGT. The CDR3 runs 13 residues. Trimming stripped 7 bases from V and 10 bases from J, with 19 bases between.

The rearrangement uses TRBV27 and TRBJ1-1; a possible D gene is TRBD1 (5 bases). CDR1 MNHEY and CDR2 SMNVEV come from the germline V gene (reference sequence). Trimming removed 8 bases from V and 1 base from J, with 8 bases in between. The CDR3 is 12 amino acids. The CDR3, as DNA: TGTGCCAGCGCAGGGTGGAACACTGAAGCTTTCTTT. Its protein product is CASAGWNTEAFF.

This clone has more than one count but fewer than ten. One junction end disagrees with the germline gene, perhaps due to a read error. The chain carries TRBV29-1 and TRBJ1-2; D perhaps matches TRBD1 (5 bases). This CDR3 region has 12 residues. Per the germline V gene, CDR1 is SQVTM and CDR2 is ANQGSEA. CDR3 nucleotide sequence: TGCAGCGTAGAAGACAGAGCCCATGGCTACACCTTC. Its translation: CSVEDRAHGYTF.

This clone was counted only a few times. This sequence joins TRBV14 and TRBJ2-5; D not resolved. V gave up 1 base and J gave up 7 bases, with 13 bases separating them. The germline V gene has CDR1 SGHDN and CDR2 FVKESK. The CDR3 has 14 amino acids. Here the CDR3 reads CASSQVSYRGTQYF. DNA of the CDR3: TGTGCCAGCAGCCAAGTTTCATACAGAGGGACCCAGTACTTC.

The chain couples TRBV9 to TRBJ2-1; possible D gene TRBD2, 7 bases. CDR1 SGDLS and CDR2 YYNGEE come from the germline V gene. The CDR3 covers 12 residues. With 4 bases removed from V and 10 bases from J, the gap between germline ends came to 12 bases. In DNA, the CDR3 is TGTGCCAGCAGCCGGGGGGCGCAAGAGCAGTTCTTC. It specifies CASSRGAQEQFF.

CDR3 sequence reads: CASSLARGSGELFF. CDR3 DNA: TGTGCCAGCAGCTTAGCGAGGGGTTCCGGGGAGCTGTTTTTT. V gene TRBV11-1 combines with J gene TRBJ2-2, with D tentatively TRBD1 or TRBD2 (5 bases each). This CDR3 spans 14 amino acids. V was shortened by 0 bases and J by 6 bases, with 8 bases between the two germline ends. Germline V gene sequence: CDR1 SGHAT, CDR2 FQDESV (reference sequence).

The chain is built from TRBV19 and TRBJ2-2; TRBD2 aligns across 8 bases. V lost 7 bases to trimming and J lost 3 bases; unmatched junction nucleotides: 16. CDR1 and CDR2 (germline): LNHDA, SQIVND (reference sequence). This CDR3 is 18 amino acids long. CDR3 sequence (DNA): TGTGCCAGTACCTCATGGGGTAGCGGGGCCCTGGACACCGGGGAGCTGTTTTTT. It codes for CASTSWGSGALDTGELFF. Filled out from reference TRBV19 and TRBJ2-2, the complete variable domain reads DGGITQSPKYLFRKEGQNVTLSCEQNLNHDAMYWYRQDPGQGLRLIYYSQIVNDFQKGDIAEGYSVSREKKESFPLTVTSAQKNPTAFYLCASTSWGSGALDTGELFFGEGSRLTVL.

The V and J genes are TRBV28 and TRBJ2-1; D perhaps matches TRBD2 (6 bases). CDR1 MDHEN and CDR2 SYDVKM come from the germline V gene. The CDR3 runs to 16 residues. Trimming removed 1 base from V and 5 bases from J, with 15 bases in between. CDR3 loop: CASSLSPTGVDNEQFF. The CDR3 DNA reads as TGTGCCAGCAGTTTATCCCCTACGGGGGTCGACAATGAGCAGTTCTTC. Complete variable domain (other parts from reference TRBV28 and TRBJ2-1): DVKVTQSSRYLVKRTGEKVFLECVQDMDHENMFWYRQDPGLGLRLIYFSYDVKMKEKGDIPEGYSVSREKKERFSLILESASTNQTSMYLCASSLSPTGVDNEQFFGPGTRLTVL.